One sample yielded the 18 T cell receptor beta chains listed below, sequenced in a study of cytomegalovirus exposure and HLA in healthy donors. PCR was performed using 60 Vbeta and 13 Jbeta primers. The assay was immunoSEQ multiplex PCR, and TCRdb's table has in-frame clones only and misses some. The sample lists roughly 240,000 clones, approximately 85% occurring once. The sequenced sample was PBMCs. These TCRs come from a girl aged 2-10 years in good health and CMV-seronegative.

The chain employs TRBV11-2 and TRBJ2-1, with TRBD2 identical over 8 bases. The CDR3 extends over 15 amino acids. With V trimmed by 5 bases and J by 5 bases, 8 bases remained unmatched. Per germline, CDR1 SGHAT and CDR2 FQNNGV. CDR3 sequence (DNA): TGTGCCAGCAGCCGGGACATAGCGGGGAACAATGAGCAGTTCTTC. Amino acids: CASSRDIAGNNEQFF.

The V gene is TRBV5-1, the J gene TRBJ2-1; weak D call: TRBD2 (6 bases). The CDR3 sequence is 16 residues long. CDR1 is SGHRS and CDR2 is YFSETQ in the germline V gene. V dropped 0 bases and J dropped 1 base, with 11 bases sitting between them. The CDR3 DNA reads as TGCGCCAGCAGCTTGGGCGGGAAGGCGTCCTACAATGAGCAGTTCTTC. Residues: CASSLGGKASYNEQFF.

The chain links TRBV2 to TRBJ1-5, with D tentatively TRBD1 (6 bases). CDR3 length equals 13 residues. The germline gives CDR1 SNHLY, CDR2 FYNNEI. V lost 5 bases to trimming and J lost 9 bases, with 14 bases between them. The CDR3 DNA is TGTGCCAGCAGTCAGGGGCCCAATATGCCCCAGCATTTT. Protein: CASSQGPNMPQHF.

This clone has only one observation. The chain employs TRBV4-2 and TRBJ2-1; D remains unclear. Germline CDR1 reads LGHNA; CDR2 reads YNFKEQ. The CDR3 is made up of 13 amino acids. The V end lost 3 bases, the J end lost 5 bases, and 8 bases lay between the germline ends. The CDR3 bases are TGTGCCAGCAGCCACCCGAGAAACAATGAGCAGTTCTTC. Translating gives CASSHPRNNEQFF.

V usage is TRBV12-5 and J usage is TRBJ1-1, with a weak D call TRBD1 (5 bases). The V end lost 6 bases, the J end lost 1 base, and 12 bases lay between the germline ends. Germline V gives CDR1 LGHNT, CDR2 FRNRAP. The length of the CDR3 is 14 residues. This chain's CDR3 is CASGTGGGNTEAFF. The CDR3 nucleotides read TGTGCTAGTGGAACCGGGGGGGGGAACACTGAAGCTTTCTTT.

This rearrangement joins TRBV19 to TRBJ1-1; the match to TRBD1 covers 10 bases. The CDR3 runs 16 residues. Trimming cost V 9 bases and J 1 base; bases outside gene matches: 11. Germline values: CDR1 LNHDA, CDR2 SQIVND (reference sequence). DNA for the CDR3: TGTGCCAGCCATTGGAGACAGGGGGCGTCGAACACTGAAGCTTTCTTT. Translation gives CASHWRQGASNTEAFF.

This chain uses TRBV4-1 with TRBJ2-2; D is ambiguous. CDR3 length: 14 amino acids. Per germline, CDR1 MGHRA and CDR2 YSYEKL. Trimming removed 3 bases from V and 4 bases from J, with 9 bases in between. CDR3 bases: TGCGCCAGCAGCCAGCTAGGAGTCACCGGGGAGCTGTTTTTT. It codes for CASSQLGVTGELFF.

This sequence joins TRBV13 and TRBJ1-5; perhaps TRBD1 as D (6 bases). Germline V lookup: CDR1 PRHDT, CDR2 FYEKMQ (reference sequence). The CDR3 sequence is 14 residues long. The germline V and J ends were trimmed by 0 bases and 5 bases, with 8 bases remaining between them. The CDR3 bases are TGTGCCAGCAGCTTAGGGTACAGGGATCAGCCCCAGCATTTT. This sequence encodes CASSLGYRDQPQHF. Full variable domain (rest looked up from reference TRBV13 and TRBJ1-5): AAGVIQSPRHLIKEKRETATLKCYPIPRHDTVYWYQQGPGQDPQFLISFYEKMQSDKGSIPDRFSAQQFSDYHSELNMSSLELGDSALYFCASSLGYRDQPQHFGDGTRLSIL.

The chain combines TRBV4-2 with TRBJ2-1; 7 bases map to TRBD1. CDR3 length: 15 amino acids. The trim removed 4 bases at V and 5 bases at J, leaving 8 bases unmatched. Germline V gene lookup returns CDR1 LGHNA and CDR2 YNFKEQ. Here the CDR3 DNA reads TGTGCCAGCAGCCCCTCAGGGACAGCGAACAATGAGCAGTTCTTC. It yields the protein CASSPSGTANNEQFF.

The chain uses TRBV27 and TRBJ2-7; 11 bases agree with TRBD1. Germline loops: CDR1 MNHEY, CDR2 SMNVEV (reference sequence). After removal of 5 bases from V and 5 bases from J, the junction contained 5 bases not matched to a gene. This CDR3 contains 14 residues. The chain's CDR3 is CASSPGTGGNEQYF. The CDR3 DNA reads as TGTGCCAGCAGTCCCGGGACAGGGGGTAACGAGCAGTACTTC.

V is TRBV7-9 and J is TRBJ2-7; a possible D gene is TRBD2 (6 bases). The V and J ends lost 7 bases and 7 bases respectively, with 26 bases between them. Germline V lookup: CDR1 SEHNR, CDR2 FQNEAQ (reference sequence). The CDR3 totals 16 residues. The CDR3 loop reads CASTREVDPGEGEQYF. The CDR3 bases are TGTGCCAGCACCAGGGAGGTGGACCCCGGAGAAGGGGAGCAGTACTTC. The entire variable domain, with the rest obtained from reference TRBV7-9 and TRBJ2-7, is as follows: DTGVSQNPRHKITKRGQNVTFRCDPISEHNRLYWYRQTLGQGPEFLTYFQNEAQLEKSRLLSDRFSAERPKGSFSTLEIQRTEQGDSAMYLCASTREVDPGEGEQYFGPGTRLTVT.

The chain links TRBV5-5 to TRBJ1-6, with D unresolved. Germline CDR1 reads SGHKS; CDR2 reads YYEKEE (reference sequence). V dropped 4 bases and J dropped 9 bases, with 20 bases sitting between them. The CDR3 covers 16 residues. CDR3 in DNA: TGTGCCAGCAGCCCCTCGGCCCGGGAACGGGGTTCACCCCTCCACTTT. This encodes CASSPSARERGSPLHF.

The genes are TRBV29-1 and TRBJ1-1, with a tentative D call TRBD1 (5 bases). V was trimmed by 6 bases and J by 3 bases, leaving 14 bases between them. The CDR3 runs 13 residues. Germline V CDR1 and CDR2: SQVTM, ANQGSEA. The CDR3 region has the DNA TGCAGCGTGCCGGGCCCGGGGGACACTGAAGCTTTCTTT. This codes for CSVPGPGDTEAFF.

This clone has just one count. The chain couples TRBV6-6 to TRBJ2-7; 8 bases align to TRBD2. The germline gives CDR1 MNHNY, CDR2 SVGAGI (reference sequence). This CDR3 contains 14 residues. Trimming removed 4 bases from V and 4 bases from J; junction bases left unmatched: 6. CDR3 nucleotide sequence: TGTGCCAGCAGTTTAGCGGGAAGCGGGTACGAGCAGTACTTC. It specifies CASSLAGSGYEQYF.

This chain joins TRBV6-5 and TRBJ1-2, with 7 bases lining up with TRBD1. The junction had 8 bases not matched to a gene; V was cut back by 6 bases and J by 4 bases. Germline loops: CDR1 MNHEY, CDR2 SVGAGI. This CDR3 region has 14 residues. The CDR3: CASSRRDRFYGYTF. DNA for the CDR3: TGTGCCAGCAGCCGGCGGGACAGATTCTATGGCTACACCTTC.

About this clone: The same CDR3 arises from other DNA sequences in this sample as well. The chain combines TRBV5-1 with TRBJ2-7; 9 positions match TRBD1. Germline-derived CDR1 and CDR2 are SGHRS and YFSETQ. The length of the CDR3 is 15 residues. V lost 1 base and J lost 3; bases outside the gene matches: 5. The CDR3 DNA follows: TGCGCCAGCAGCTTGTCGGGACAGGGAGTCTACGAGCAGTACTTC. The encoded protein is CASSLSGQGVYEQYF.

CDR3 bases: TGTGCCAGCAGCCCCTGGGAAGGGGCGCCCGGCGAGCAGTACTTC. It yields the protein CASSPWEGAPGEQYF. The genes are TRBV7-6 and TRBJ2-7; possibly TRBD1 for D (5 bases). Germline CDR1 reads SGHVS; CDR2 reads FNYEAQ. V was clipped by 5 bases and J by 6 bases, with 20 bases between them. The CDR3 loop spans 15 amino acids.

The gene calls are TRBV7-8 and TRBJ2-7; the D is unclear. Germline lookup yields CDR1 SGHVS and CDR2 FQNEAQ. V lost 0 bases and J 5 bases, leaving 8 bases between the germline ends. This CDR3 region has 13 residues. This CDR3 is CASSLARLNEQYF. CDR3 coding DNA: TGTGCCAGCAGCTTAGCGCGTCTCAACGAGCAGTACTTC.